This T cell receptor (beta chain) derives from a study of early T cells in non-severe SARS-CoV-2 infection. Study details: Sequencing of unsorted whole blood was done on bulk RNA, leaving chains unpaired. Study results and limitations: Matching with VDJdb favored anti-spike CD8 responses (missing private and CD4 specificities).

Turning to this clonotype: Its antigen is still unknown.

The library protocol tagged individual cDNA molecules with unique molecular identifiers. One entry per CDR3 protein results from TCRdb running MiXCR on the 5' RACE reads. The data contain tens of thousands of distinct CDR3 sequences, over 9% of them singletons. The CDR3 covers 14 residues. The V and J ends lost 2 bases and 2 bases respectively, with 10 bases between them. Germline CDR1 reads KGHSH; CDR2 reads LQKENI. The V call is TRBV18, the J call TRBJ2-7; D unresolved. Sequencing was performed on whole blood. The clonotype was recovered from an adult who was a healthcare worker with PCR-confirmed SARS-CoV-2 infection or an uninfected control (not recorded which). The chain's CDR3 is CASSPSLGTYEQYF. In DNA, the CDR3 is TGTGCCAGCTCACCAAGCCTGGGGACCTACGAGCAGTACTTC.